The rows below give T cell receptor beta chains drawn from one sample of a study of blood T cell repertoires in COVID-19. TCRdb's copy holds only in-frame clones and misses some; the assay was immunoSEQ multiplex PCR. Of roughly 91,000 clones in the sample, approximately 78% were seen once. The specimen was peripheral blood. Receptors were obtained from a woman older than 75 with acute or convalescent COVID-19. Each CDR3 is given with its conserved first and last residue. D genes are given only for firm matches. The size of a clone is reported for some rows only, either as once, few or many, or as a class for expanded clones.

D gene: TRBD2
V gene: TRBV10-2
clone size: NA
J gene: TRBJ2-2
CDR3 protein: CASSESFSSGGASSRELFF
CDR3 DNA: TGCGCCAGCAGTGAGTCGTTCTCTAGCGGGGGGGCATCGTCCCGGGAGCTGTTTTTT

D gene: TRBD2
V gene: TRBV6-1
clone size: NA
J gene: TRBJ2-6
CDR3 protein: CAGGGSGANVLTF
CDR3 DNA: TGTGCCGGGGGGGGATCTGGGGCCAACGTCCTGACTTTC

D gene: NA
V gene: TRBV18
clone size: NA
J gene: TRBJ1-2
CDR3 protein: CASSPDSTFGGYGYTF
CDR3 DNA: TGTGCCAGCTCACCAGATTCAACTTTCGGTGGCTATGGCTACACCTTC

D gene: TRBD1
V gene: TRBV5-1
clone size: once
J gene: TRBJ2-3
CDR3 protein: CASTKTPSLGQGNADTQYF
CDR3 DNA: TGCGCCAGCACCAAGACCCCATCCTTGGGACAGGGGAACGCAGATACGCAGTATTTT

D gene: TRBD1
V gene: TRBV3-1/TRBV3-2
clone size: NA
J gene: TRBJ2-7
CDR3 protein: CASSQGTGAYEQYF
CDR3 DNA: TGTGCCAGCAGCCAAGGGACAGGAGCTTACGAGCAGTACTTC

D gene: TRBD2
V gene: TRBV29-1
clone size: NA
J gene: TRBJ2-3
CDR3 protein: CSAGPSGRSYF
CDR3 DNA: TGCAGCGCCGGCCCTAGCGGGAGGTCGTATTTT

D gene: TRBD1
V gene: TRBV4-1
clone size: once
J gene: TRBJ1-1
CDR3 protein: CASSQTGLTEAFF
CDR3 DNA: TGCGCCAGCAGCCAGACAGGGCTAACTGAAGCTTTCTTT

D gene: NA
V gene: TRBV2
clone size: few
J gene: TRBJ2-7
CDR3 protein: CASTSREYEQYF
CDR3 DNA: TGTGCCAGCACTTCCAGGGAATACGAGCAGTACTTC

D gene: NA
V gene: TRBV9
clone size: NA
J gene: TRBJ1-3
CDR3 protein: CASSPRTVYDSGNTIYF
CDR3 DNA: TGTGCCAGCAGCCCGCGGACAGTTTACGACTCTGGAAACACCATATATTTT

D gene: TRBD2
V gene: TRBV18
clone size: NA
J gene: TRBJ2-3
CDR3 protein: CASSIAGKSDTQYF
CDR3 DNA: TGTGCCAGCTCAATAGCGGGGAAGTCAGATACGCAGTATTTT

D gene: TRBD2
V gene: TRBV9
clone size: NA
J gene: TRBJ2-7
CDR3 protein: CASSGPLASGGLIASEQYF
CDR3 DNA: TGTGCCAGCAGCGGTCCCCTCGCTAGCGGGGGACTAATTGCGAGTGAGCAGTACTTC

D gene: NA
V gene: TRBV15
clone size: NA
J gene: TRBJ2-6
CDR3 protein: CATSRDVLSGANVLTF
CDR3 DNA: TGTGCCACCAGCAGAGATGTCCTCTCTGGGGCCAACGTCCTGACTTTC

D gene: TRBD1
V gene: TRBV5-4
clone size: once
J gene: TRBJ2-1
CDR3 protein: CASSYRQGNGNEQFF
CDR3 DNA: TGTGCCAGCAGCTACCGACAGGGGAACGGCAATGAGCAGTTCTTC

D gene: TRBD1
V gene: TRBV7-8
clone size: once
J gene: TRBJ1-1
CDR3 protein: CASSPLRGRGTEAFF
CDR3 DNA: TGTGCCAGCAGCCCCTTGAGGGGGCGCGGAACTGAAGCTTTCTTT

D gene: NA
V gene: TRBV2
clone size: NA
J gene: TRBJ2-2
CDR3 protein: CASSEALATTGELFF
CDR3 DNA: TGTGCCAGCAGTGAAGCGCTGGCGACTACCGGGGAGCTGTTTTTT

D gene: TRBD1
V gene: TRBV15
clone size: NA
J gene: TRBJ1-5
CDR3 protein: CATSKGQGGGGNQPQHF
CDR3 DNA: TGTGCCACCAGCAAAGGACAGGGGGGCGGTGGCAATCAGCCCCAGCATTTT

D gene: NA
V gene: TRBV7-2
clone size: NA
J gene: TRBJ2-7
CDR3 protein: CASTLGGGAPYEQYF
CDR3 DNA: TGTGCCAGCACCCTTGGTGGGGGGGCCCCCTACGAGCAGTACTTC

D gene: NA
V gene: TRBV18
clone size: few
J gene: TRBJ2-3
CDR3 protein: CASSADSGATDTQYF
CDR3 DNA: TGTGCCAGCTCGGCAGACTCAGGGGCCACAGATACGCAGTATTTT

D gene: NA
V gene: TRBV7-9
clone size: NA
J gene: TRBJ1-1
CDR3 protein: CASSLVRSSGSTEAFF
CDR3 DNA: TGTGCCAGCAGCTTAGTTCGTTCTTCGGGAAGCACTGAAGCTTTCTTT

D gene: TRBD1
V gene: TRBV6-5
clone size: NA
J gene: TRBJ1-2
CDR3 protein: CASGETGGGGYTF
CDR3 DNA: TGTGCCAGCGGCGAGACAGGGGGCGGAGGCTACACCTTC

D gene: NA
V gene: TRBV5-1
clone size: NA
J gene: TRBJ1-2
CDR3 protein: CASSSTQTGPHNYGYTF
CDR3 DNA: TGCGCCAGCAGCTCGACCCAAACAGGCCCCCATAACTATGGCTACACCTTC

D gene: NA
V gene: TRBV25-1
clone size: NA
J gene: TRBJ2-3
CDR3 protein: CASSELTNTRDTQYF
CDR3 DNA: TGTGCCAGCAGTGAACTCACTAACACTAGAGATACGCAGTATTTT

D gene: NA
V gene: TRBV19
clone size: NA
J gene: TRBJ1-1
CDR3 protein: CASTRRGETEAFF
CDR3 DNA: TGTGCCAGTACCCGCAGGGGCGAAACTGAAGCTTTCTTT

D gene: NA
V gene: TRBV28
clone size: once
J gene: TRBJ2-3
CDR3 protein: CASSYRQVLTDTQYF
CDR3 DNA: TGTGCCAGCAGTTATCGGCAGGTGCTCACAGATACGCAGTATTTT

D gene: NA
V gene: TRBV5-1
clone size: NA
J gene: TRBJ2-1
CDR3 protein: CASSLGDTTYNEQFF
CDR3 DNA: TGCGCCAGCAGCTTGGGGGACACGACCTACAATGAGCAGTTCTTC

D gene: NA
V gene: TRBV6-5
clone size: NA
J gene: TRBJ1-2
CDR3 protein: CASRPSGFGGYTF
CDR3 DNA: TGTGCCAGCAGACCGTCAGGGTTCGGTGGCTACACCTTC